The 28 T cell receptor beta chains in this list originate from one sample, sequenced in a study of technical replicates of blood from a few donors. Using immunoSEQ multiplex PCR, the repertoire was profiled, and TCRdb retains in-frame clones only, with some absent. This table has 40,000 to 65,000 clones, about 82% appearing once. Sequencing used PBMCs. The origin of the receptors is a human donor in good health. Some clones in this sample may be carry-over from other donors' samples.

This chain links TRBV5-1 with TRBJ2-7, with 7 bases that match TRBD2. This CDR3 has 15 residues. Trimming at V came to 3 bases and at J to 0 bases, leaving 6 bases not matched to a gene. Germline V gives CDR1 SGHRS, CDR2 YFSETQ. The CDR3 reads CASSYYGGTSYEQYF. The CDR3 region has the DNA TGCGCCAGCAGCTACTACGGGGGGACCTCCTACGAGCAGTACTTC.

The chain recombines TRBV21-1 with TRBJ2-7; TRBD2 is taken as the D call from the table, unchecked against the DNA. TRBV21-1 is a pseudogene locus. The CDR3 length is 14 residues. The CDR3 sequence: CASSPTSGSYEQYF. Written as DNA, the CDR3 is TGTGCCAGCAGTCCAACTAGCGGGAGCTACGAGCAGTACTTC.

The V call is TRBV13, the J call TRBJ2-7, with a weak D call TRBD2 (6 bases). CDR3 length: 14 residues. The germline V gene encodes CDR1 PRHDT and CDR2 FYEKMQ (reference sequence). V was shortened by 5 bases and J by 3 bases, with 14 bases between the two germline ends. In nucleotides, the CDR3 is TGTGCCAGCAGCCTTAGGATCGGGAGCTACGAGCAGTACTTC. This gives the protein CASSLRIGSYEQYF.

The chain employs TRBV5-6 and TRBJ2-7; 8 nucleotides match TRBD1. Germline CDR1 SGHDT, CDR2 YYEEEE. The CDR3 spans 14 residues. V was clipped by 2 bases and J by 2 bases; unmatched bases: 3. The DNA for the CDR3 is TGTGCCAGCAGCTTACGGGACAGGCCCTACGAGCAGTACTTC. Translated, it gives CASSLRDRPYEQYF.

The rearrangement uses TRBV2 and TRBJ2-5; 13 nucleotides line up with TRBD2. The germline V gene encodes CDR1 SNHLY and CDR2 FYNNEI. The CDR3 has 17 residues. V lost 4 bases, J lost 2 bases, and 7 bases stayed unmatched. The CDR3 DNA reads TGTGCCAGCAGTGTAAGGACTAGCGGGGGCCTACAAGAGACCCAGTACTTC. Its translation is CASSVRTSGGLQETQYF.

In its sample, this clone was seen once. V usage is TRBV7-3 and J usage is TRBJ2-7; 8 bases fit TRBD1. The CDR3 totals 14 residues. Looked up from germline, CDR1 is SGHTA and CDR2 is FQGTGA. Trimming took 3 bases from V and 6 from J; bases not matched to a gene: 7. The CDR3, as DNA: TGTGCCAGCAGCTTCTCGCAGGGGGCGGTCGAGCAGTACTTC. Translated: CASSFSQGAVEQYF. Drawing the rest from reference TRBV7-3 and TRBJ2-7, the complete variable domain is GAGVSQTPSNKVTEKGKYVELRCDPISGHTALYWYRQSLGQGPEFLIYFQGTGAADDSGLPNDRFFAVRPEGSVSTLKIQRTERGDSAVYLCASSFSQGAVEQYFGPGTRLTVT.

The J gene is TRBJ2-7, the V gene TRBV7-2; D not resolved. Germline lookup yields CDR1 SGHTA and CDR2 FQGNSA. Between the trimmed V and J ends, which lost 5 bases and 2 bases, there was a span of 16 bases. This CDR3 is built from 15 residues. DNA for the CDR3: TGTGCCAGCAGCCCCGGTGGTCTAGAACCCTACGAGCAGTACTTC. As protein: CASSPGGLEPYEQYF. Full variable domain (remainder filled in from reference TRBV7-2 and TRBJ2-7): GAGVSQSPSNKVTEKGKDVELRCDPISGHTALYWYRQSLGQGLEFLIYFQGNSAPDKSGLPSDRFSAERTGGSVSTLTIQRTQQEDSAVYLCASSPGGLEPYEQYFGPGTRLTVT.

The chain links TRBV14 to TRBJ2-5; 13 nucleotides align to TRBD2. The CDR3 is made up of 17 amino acids. Germline CDR1 SGHDN, CDR2 FVKESK. V was pared by 4 bases and J by 5 bases, with 10 bases of the junction left unmatched. The CDR3 sequence is CASSRGLAGARGETQYF. CDR3 nucleotide sequence: TGTGCCAGCAGCCGCGGACTAGCGGGGGCCAGGGGGGAGACCCAGTACTTC.

This clone was detected once. This rearrangement joins TRBV29-1 to TRBJ2-7; tentatively, D is TRBD2 (6 bases). V was cut by 2 bases and J by 5 bases, with 10 bases left in between. Germline CDR1 reads SQVTM; CDR2 reads ANQGSEA. This CDR3 spans 12 amino acids. The DNA of the CDR3 is TGCAGCGTTGAATTCGGGAGCGACGAGCAGTACTTC. Translated, it gives CSVEFGSDEQYF.

The V and J genes are TRBV6-5 and TRBJ2-7; D is perhaps TRBD2 (5 bases). The length of the CDR3 is 15 residues. Trimming cost V 5 bases and J 0 bases, with 14 bases left between them. In germline, CDR1 is MNHEY, CDR2 SVGAGI. CDR3 in amino acids: CASSRGPPSSYEQYF. The CDR3 DNA reads as TGTGCCAGCAGTCGAGGGCCCCCGAGCTCCTACGAGCAGTACTTC.

The chain is built from TRBV6-1 and TRBJ2-5; 10 nucleotides line up with TRBD2. CDR3 length equals 15 residues. The germline V gene encodes CDR1 MNHNS and CDR2 SASEGT. V lost 7 bases and J lost 9; bases outside the gene matches: 14. The chain's CDR3 is CASTPPLAGGSSQYF. CDR3 bases: TGTGCCAGCACCCCGCCCTTAGCGGGGGGCTCCTCCCAGTACTTC.

The chain has TRBV11-2 and TRBJ2-5; 12 nucleotides agree with TRBD2. Germline CDR1 SGHAT, CDR2 FQNNGV. CDR3 length: 17 residues. J gave up 5 bases and V 5 bases, and 12 bases lay outside the gene matches. The CDR3 loop is CASSPGLAGGPGETQYF. The CDR3 region has the DNA TGTGCCAGCAGCCCCGGTCTAGCGGGAGGGCCGGGGGAGACCCAGTACTTC. The full variable domain, completed using reference TRBV11-2 and TRBJ2-5, is EAGVAQSPRYKIIEKRQSVAFWCNPISGHATLYWYQQILGQGPKLLIQFQNNGVVDDSQLPKDRFSAERLKGVDSTLKIQPAKLEDSAVYLCASSPGLAGGPGETQYFGPGTRLLVL.

The chain links TRBV5-1 to TRBJ1-1; 7 nucleotides align to TRBD1. The germline gives CDR1 SGHRS, CDR2 YFSETQ. Losses at the gene ends were 5 bases for V and 1 base for J; bases not matched to a gene: 5. This CDR3 comprises 14 residues. Here the CDR3 reads CASSQGQPNTEAFF. The CDR3 bases are TGCGCCAGCAGTCAGGGACAGCCGAACACTGAAGCTTTCTTT.

V usage is TRBV2 and J usage is TRBJ1-5; the match to TRBD1 covers 10 bases. V shed 4 bases and J 1 base; nucleotides not matched to a gene: 1. Germline CDR1 and CDR2: SNHLY and FYNNEI. The CDR3 is made up of 15 amino acids. In DNA, the CDR3 is TGTGCCAGCAGTGGACAGGGGGCAAGCAATCAGCCCCAGCATTTT. It is translated as CASSGQGASNQPQHF.

The chain is built from TRBV6-6 and TRBJ1-5; a weak D match, TRBD1 (6 bases). Per the germline V gene, CDR1 is MNHNY and CDR2 is SVGAGI (reference sequence). The CDR3 has 13 residues. Trimming cost V 6 bases and J 7 bases, with 13 bases left between them. The CDR3 DNA follows: TGTGCCAGCAGCCGTGGACAGTCCCAGCCCCAGCATTTT. It translates to CASSRGQSQPQHF.

The chain carries TRBV28 and TRBJ2-3, with 10 nucleotides matching TRBD1. V lost 5 bases, J lost 3 bases, and 5 bases stayed unmatched. The CDR3 has 15 residues. Germline-derived CDR1 and CDR2 are MDHEN and SYDVKM. The CDR3 protein is CASSRDRGKTDTQYF. The CDR3 DNA follows: TGTGCCAGCAGTCGGGACAGGGGTAAGACAGATACGCAGTATTTT.

The chain employs TRBV6-5 and TRBJ2-7, with 7 bases matching TRBD2. CDR3 size: 13 residues. The V gene end was trimmed by 6 bases and the J gene end by 3 bases; junction bases not matched to a gene: 5. Germline V lookup: CDR1 MNHEY, CDR2 SVGAGI. The CDR3 region has the DNA TGTGCCAGCAGGTCCCGGACTAGCTACGAGCAGTACTTC. Residues: CASRSRTSYEQYF.

The chain combines TRBV4-3 with TRBJ2-7; weak D call: TRBD1 (5 bases). This CDR3 comprises 13 residues. V lost 1 base, J lost 4 bases, and 8 bases lay in between. Germline-derived CDR1 and CDR2 are LGHNA and YSLEER. The CDR3 region is CASSQGTPYEQYF. Written as DNA, the CDR3 is TGCGCCAGCAGCCAAGGGACACCTTACGAGCAGTACTTC.

V and J are TRBV11-3 and TRBJ2-3; TRBD1 matches at 10 bases. This CDR3 is 16 amino acids long. The germline V gene encodes CDR1 SGHNT and CDR2 YENEEA. V was clipped by 8 bases and J by 3 bases; unmatched bases: 11. This CDR3 reads CASAKGGQGWTDTQYF. The CDR3 DNA reads as TGTGCCAGCGCAAAAGGGGGACAGGGGTGGACAGATACGCAGTATTTT.

The chain carries TRBV10-3 and TRBJ1-1; D is undetermined. CDR3 size: 15 residues. In germline, CDR1 is ENHRY, CDR2 SYGVKD. V dropped 3 bases and J dropped 1 base, with 12 bases sitting between them. As DNA, the CDR3 is TGTGCCATCAGTGATCAAGGACGGGGGAACACTGAAGCTTTCTTT. Translation: CAISDQGRGNTEAFF.

CDR3 nucleotides: TGTGCCAGCAGCTTCCTGGGTAGCGGGGCGAGTACGCAGTATTTT. This sequence encodes CASSFLGSGASTQYF. The chain is built from TRBV7-2 and TRBJ2-3, with 8 bases aligning to TRBD2. The CDR3 covers 15 residues. The V gene end was trimmed by 3 bases and the J gene end by 8 bases; junction bases not matched to a gene: 10. The germline V gene has CDR1 SGHTA and CDR2 FQGNSA.

The chain has TRBV5-1 and TRBJ1-4; D not resolved. The CDR3 loop spans 14 amino acids. V dropped 4 bases and J dropped 4 bases, with 11 bases sitting between them. From germline, CDR1 is SGHRS and CDR2 YFSETQ. As DNA, the CDR3 is TGCGCCAGCAGCGTATCGGGGATTAATGAAAAACTGTTTTTT. It encodes CASSVSGINEKLFF. Looking up the rest from reference TRBV5-1 and TRBJ1-4 gives the full variable domain: KAGVTQTPRYLIKTRGQQVTLSCSPISGHRSVSWYQQTPGQGLQFLFEYFSETQRNKGNFPGRFSGRQFSNSRSEMNVSTLELGDSALYLCASSVSGINEKLFFGSGTQLSVL.

This chain connects TRBV5-6 to TRBJ2-1; no clear D. The CDR3 sequence is 14 residues long. V dropped 1 base and J dropped 0 bases, with 5 bases sitting between them. The germline gives CDR1 SGHDT, CDR2 YYEEEE. CDR3 coding DNA: TGTGCCAGCAGCTTGTTGAGCTCCTACAATGAGCAGTTCTTC. Amino acids: CASSLLSSYNEQFF.

This clone was found a few times. The rearrangement uses TRBV4-2 and TRBJ2-1; 7 bases are a match to TRBD2. The CDR3 consists of 14 residues. Germline assignment: CDR1 LGHNA and CDR2 YNFKEQ. V dropped 2 bases and J dropped 9; count of bases not matched to a gene: 7. This CDR3 reads CASSQLLAKSEQFF. CDR3 nucleotide sequence: TGTGCCAGCAGCCAATTACTAGCGAAGAGTGAGCAGTTCTTC.

This sequence joins TRBV7-6 and TRBJ1-2, with 8 positions matching TRBD1. This CDR3 is 14 amino acids long. CDR1 is SGHVS and CDR2 is FNYEAQ in the germline V gene. V shed 0 bases and J 6 bases; nucleotides not matched to a gene: 3. CDR3 DNA: TGTGCCAGCAGCTTAGCCGCAGGGGGCGATGGCTACACCTTC. Translating it yields CASSLAAGGDGYTF.

V gene TRBV2 combines with J gene TRBJ1-1, with D unclear. The CDR3 length is 14 residues. Germline V gene lookup returns CDR1 SNHLY and CDR2 FYNNEI. V was shortened by 8 bases and J by 1 base, with 14 bases between the two germline ends. The CDR3 loop reads CASGVGGGNTEAFF. In DNA, the CDR3 is TGTGCCAGCGGGGTGGGAGGCGGGAACACTGAAGCTTTCTTT.

The CDR3 bases are TGTGCCAGCAGCCTCGGCAATCAGCCCCAGCATTTT. Translated: CASSLGNQPQHF. This chain uses TRBV4-2 with TRBJ1-5, with D uncertain. Germline loops: CDR1 LGHNA, CDR2 YNFKEQ. Between the trimmed V and J ends, which lost 4 bases and 2 bases, there was a span of 3 bases. The CDR3 sequence is 12 residues long.

The rearrangement links TRBV2 to TRBJ1-2; 7 bases are shared with TRBD1. The V gene's germline CDR1 is SNHLY and CDR2 FYNNEI. CDR3 length equals 14 residues. Trimming cost V 11 bases and J 7 bases; bases outside gene matches: 16. For the CDR3, the DNA is TGTGCCGCGACCCGAGGAGGGGGCGGACGTGGCTACACCTTC. This codes for CAATRGGGGRGYTF.